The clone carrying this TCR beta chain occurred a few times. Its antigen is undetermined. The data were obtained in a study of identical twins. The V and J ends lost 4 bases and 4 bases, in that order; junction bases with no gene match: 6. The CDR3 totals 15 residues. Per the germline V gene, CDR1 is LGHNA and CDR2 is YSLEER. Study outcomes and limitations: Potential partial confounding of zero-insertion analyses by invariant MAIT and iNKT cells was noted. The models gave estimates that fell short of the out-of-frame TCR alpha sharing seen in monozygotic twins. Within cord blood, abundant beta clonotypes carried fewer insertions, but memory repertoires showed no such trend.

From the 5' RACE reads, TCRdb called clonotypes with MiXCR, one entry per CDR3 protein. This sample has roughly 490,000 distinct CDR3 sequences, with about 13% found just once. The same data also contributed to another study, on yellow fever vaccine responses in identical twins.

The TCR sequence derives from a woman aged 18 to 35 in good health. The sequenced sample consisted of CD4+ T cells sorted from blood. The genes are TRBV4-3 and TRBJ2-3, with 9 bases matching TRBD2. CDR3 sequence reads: CASSPSGIGADTQYF. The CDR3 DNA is TGCGCCAGCAGCCCTAGCGGGATAGGAGCAGATACGCAGTATTTT.